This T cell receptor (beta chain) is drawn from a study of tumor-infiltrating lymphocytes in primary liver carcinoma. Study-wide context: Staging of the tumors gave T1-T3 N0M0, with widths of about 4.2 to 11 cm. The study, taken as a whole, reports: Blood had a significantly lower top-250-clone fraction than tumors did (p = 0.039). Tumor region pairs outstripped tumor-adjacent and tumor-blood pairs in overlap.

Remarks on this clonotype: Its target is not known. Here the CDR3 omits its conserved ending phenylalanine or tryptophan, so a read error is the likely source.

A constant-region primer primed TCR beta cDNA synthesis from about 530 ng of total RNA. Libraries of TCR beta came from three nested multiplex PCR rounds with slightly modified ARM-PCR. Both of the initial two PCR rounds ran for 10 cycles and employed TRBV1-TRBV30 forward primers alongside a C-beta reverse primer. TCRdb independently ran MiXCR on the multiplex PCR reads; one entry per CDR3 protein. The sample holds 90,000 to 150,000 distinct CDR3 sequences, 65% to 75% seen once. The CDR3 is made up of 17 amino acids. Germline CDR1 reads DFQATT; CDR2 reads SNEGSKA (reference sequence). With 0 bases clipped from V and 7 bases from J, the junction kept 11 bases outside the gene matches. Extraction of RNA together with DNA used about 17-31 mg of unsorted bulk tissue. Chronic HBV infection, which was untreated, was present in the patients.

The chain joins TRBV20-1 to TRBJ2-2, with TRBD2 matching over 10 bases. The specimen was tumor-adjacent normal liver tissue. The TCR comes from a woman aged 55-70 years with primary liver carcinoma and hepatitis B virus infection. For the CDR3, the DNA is TGCAGTGCTAGAGATCCGGCTAGCGGGAGTCTGGGCGGGGAGCTGTTTTAT. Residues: CSARDPASGSLGGELFY.